This T cell receptor (beta chain) was obtained from a study of Graves' ophthalmopathy and Graves' hyperthyroidism. Investigators amplified TCR beta CDR3 regions from RNA transcripts. HTBI-primed first-round RT-PCR preceded second-round multiplex PCR. One entry per CDR3 protein, called by TCRdb with MiXCR from the multiplex PCR reads. This sample has 500,000 to 700,000 distinct CDR3 sequences; roughly 20% occur once, and the top ten carry approximately 6.9%. Regarding this clonotype: The antigen is undetermined.

Study-wide results and limits: Most clonotypes expanded in thyroid above 0.001 frequency were present in blood too. Stable hyperthyroidism and ophthalmopathy were told apart by a 13-signature model, which achieved about 88% sensitivity and just over 80% specificity.

Germline V gene lookup returns CDR1 MNHEY and CDR2 SVGEGT. CDR3 length: 14 amino acids. V was trimmed by 5 bases and J by 5 bases, leaving 15 bases between them. The chain employs TRBV6-2 or TRBV6-3 and TRBJ2-5; D may match TRBD1 or TRBD2 (6 bases each). The sample was peripheral blood. The clonotype originates from a woman aged 18-29 years with stable Graves' hyperthyroidism. Some clones in this sample may be carry-over from other donors' samples. The chain's CDR3 is CASSTRGAGETQYF. CDR3 sequence (DNA): TGTGCCAGCAGTACGAGGGGGGCGGGGGAGACCCAGTACTTC.